A selection of T cell receptor beta chains follows, all from one sample in a study of T cells in Graves' hyperthyroidism and ophthalmopathy. TCRdb itself ran the multiplex PCR reads through MiXCR, one entry per CDR3 protein. The table lists approximately 300,000 distinct CDR3 sequences, approximately 15% of them singletons, with around 34% in the top ten. Sequenced: blood. These receptors originate from a man under 40 with Graves' hyperthyroidism. CDR3s leave out the opening cysteine and the closing phenylalanine or tryptophan. Each record gives: J gene, V gene, CDR3 protein.

TRBJ2-7	TRBV6-5	ASSYSPRDRGHEQY
TRBJ1-1	TRBV20-1	SALTSTTEAF
TRBJ2-1	TRBV12-3/TRBV12-4	ASSLIGTARSYNEQF
TRBJ2-3	TRBV6-1	ASEVGITGADTQY
TRBJ2-1	TRBV27	ASSLPPLAGGHHNEQF
TRBJ2-2	TRBV12-3/TRBV12-4	ASSSQPIPNTGELF
TRBJ1-4	TRBV19	ASSIGWQNEKLF
TRBJ2-1	TRBV2	ASSRSRLAGPSSYNEQF
TRBJ2-2	TRBV30	AWSVDGYTGTGELF
TRBJ1-2	TRBV12-3/TRBV12-4	ASTPAGVDFGYT
TRBJ2-2	TRBV9	ASSVPAGDTGELF
TRBJ2-7	TRBV12-3/TRBV12-4	ASGGTRDYLLEQY
TRBJ2-1	TRBV24-1	ATSDFSVGGSYNEQF
TRBJ2-3	TRBV12-3/TRBV12-4	ASSFGPTGHPWY
TRBJ2-7	TRBV28	ASSLTSGGQSYEQY
TRBJ2-1	TRBV20-1	SARNQGTGVGLDEQF
TRBJ2-1	TRBV30	AWEEREWNEQF
TRBJ1-1	TRBV2	ASMWGLKAF
TRBJ2-5	TRBV7-3	ASSLTPARQELLLSRETQY
TRBJ2-2	TRBV10-2	ASRMGLHTGELF
TRBJ2-7	TRBV27	ASSPPGRPYEQY
TRBJ1-4	TRBV9	ASSAWGQPNEKLF
TRBJ2-7	TRBV14	ASRNLGPQGAGSYEQY
TRBJ2-7	TRBV4-1	ASSQGLAGGSYEQS
TRBJ2-5	TRBV28	ASGTGASETQY
TRBJ2-4	TRBV7-9	ASSLMGELGKNIQY
TRBJ1-2	TRBV2	ASRARRVNSHGYT
TRBJ2-7	TRBV6-1	ASSEDPRDRGTYEQY
TRBJ2-2	TRBV3-1	AGSPVVDGGELF
TRBJ2-1	TRBV12-3/TRBV12-4	ASSATGQGTNEQF
TRBJ2-2	TRBV12-3/TRBV12-4	ASSQRISGSDTGELF
TRBJ2-6	TRBV30	AHLGSGANVLT
TRBJ2-7	TRBV2	ASSVREISSYEQY
TRBJ2-5	TRBV5-1	ASSLTLGAGNGETQY
TRBJ2-5	TRBV24-1	ATSDGQGAWVGETQY
TRBJ1-2	TRBV12-3/TRBV12-4	ASSLFWGDGYT
TRBJ2-7	TRBV6-1	ASREIPSSSYEQY
TRBJ1-1	TRBV19	ASTVTGTMNTEAF
TRBJ2-1	TRBV24-1	ATSDFGIPTGGSEHYNEQF
TRBJ2-3	TRBV3-1	ASSQVTSGRALGTDTQY
TRBJ1-3	TRBV28	ASRFPRRQGRDTIY
TRBJ2-2	TRBV6-2/TRBV6-3	ASRESGTGELF
TRBJ2-5	TRBV20-1	SAGTRDVETQY
TRBJ2-7	TRBV20-1	SARDAEPYEQY
TRBJ2-1	TRBV7-8	ASSLRDFTRGQF
TRBJ1-2	TRBV14	ASSQSLGYGYT
TRBJ2-1	TRBV20-1	SAQGSKSYNEQF
TRBJ1-1	TRBV6-1	ASNRDRGFEAF
TRBJ1-2	TRBV12-3/TRBV12-4	ASSFMTAGNYGYT
TRBJ1-3	TRBV30	AWSSGQPGNTIY
TRBJ1-1	TRBV19	ASYKNTEAF
TRBJ2-3	TRBV7-9	ASSLEAGGPADTQY